Shown below are 21 T cell receptor beta chains from a single sample sequenced in a study of T cell responses to AZD1222 COVID-19 vaccine. Some clones are missing from TCRdb's copy, which holds only in-frame ones; the method was immunoSEQ multiplex PCR. Of approximately 92,000 clones in the sample, roughly nine tenths are singletons; the top ten hold about 7.5%. The sequencing used peripheral blood, collected on day 0 of AZD1222 vaccination. Receptors originate from an adult in good health.

The chain combines TRBV4-2 with TRBJ2-7; D is uncertain. V was trimmed by 0 bases and J by 2 bases, leaving 5 bases between them. CDR1 and CDR2 from the germline V gene are LGHNA and YNFKEQ. This CDR3 spans 13 amino acids. CDR3 region: CASSQDGPYEQYF. The CDR3 DNA follows: TGTGCCAGCAGCCAAGACGGGCCCTACGAGCAGTACTTC.

The chain has TRBV27 and TRBJ1-5, with D tentatively TRBD1 (6 bases). The germline gives CDR1 MNHEY, CDR2 SMNVEV (reference sequence). Trimming took off 6 bases at V and 3 bases at J, with 15 bases between the two ends. There are 15 residues in the CDR3. The CDR3 bases are TGTGCCAGCAGACGTTCGGACAGAGACAATCAGCCCCAGCATTTT. It yields the protein CASRRSDRDNQPQHF.

This clone was counted a single time. V gene TRBV6-5 combines with J gene TRBJ2-7; 8 bases agree with TRBD2. With 7 bases clipped from V and 0 bases from J, the junction kept 8 bases outside the gene matches. Germline V gene data show CDR1 as MNHEY and CDR2 as SVGAGI. The CDR3 loop spans 15 amino acids. CDR3 in amino acids: CASNGGGPNSYEQYF. In DNA form, the CDR3 reads TGTGCCAGCAACGGGGGGGGGCCCAACTCCTACGAGCAGTACTTC.

V gene TRBV27 combines with J gene TRBJ2-1; possibly TRBD1 for D (6 bases). The CDR3 consists of 16 residues. CDR1 is MNHEY and CDR2 is SMNVEV in the germline V gene (reference sequence). V lost 5 bases, J lost 0 bases, and 14 bases lay in between. The CDR3: CASSLTGYSSYNEQFF. The CDR3 DNA reads TGTGCCAGCAGTCTGACAGGTTACAGCTCCTACAATGAGCAGTTCTTC.

V gene TRBV2 combines with J gene TRBJ1-3; tentatively, D is TRBD1 (6 bases). Germline V gene lookup returns CDR1 SNHLY and CDR2 FYNNEI. The V end lost 5 bases, the J end lost 0 bases, and 23 bases lay between the germline ends. The CDR3 loop spans 19 amino acids. CDR3 loop: CASSRPLTGIPHSGNTIYF. As DNA, the CDR3 is TGTGCCAGCAGTAGACCTTTAACAGGGATCCCCCACTCTGGAAACACCATATATTTT.

This chain links TRBV6-2 or TRBV6-3 with TRBJ2-7; D gene ambiguous. The CDR3 extends over 12 amino acids. Per germline, CDR1 MNHEY and CDR2 SVGEGT. V gave up 5 bases and J gave up 0 bases, with 5 bases separating them. CDR3 DNA: TGTGCCAGCAGTCAAAGCTCCTACGAGCAGTACTTC. It yields the protein CASSQSSYEQYF.

The chain uses TRBV7-3 and TRBJ2-1, with a weak D call TRBD2 (5 bases). The CDR3 is 14 amino acids. V was trimmed by 3 bases and J by 0 bases, leaving 6 bases between them. The germline gives CDR1 SGHTA, CDR2 FQGTGA. In DNA form, the CDR3 reads TGTGCCAGCAGCTTCCGGGACTCCTACAATGAGCAGTTCTTC. It yields the protein CASSFRDSYNEQFF.

The chain links TRBV6-5 to TRBJ2-7; 8 bases are a match to TRBD1. With 4 bases clipped from V and 2 bases from J, the junction kept 7 bases outside the gene matches. The CDR3 extends over 15 amino acids. Germline V gene sequence: CDR1 MNHEY, CDR2 SVGAGI. In DNA, the CDR3 is TGTGCCAGCAGTTCTGGACAGGGTCGGGCCTACGAGCAGTACTTC. Protein product: CASSSGQGRAYEQYF.

The rearrangement links TRBV6-2 or TRBV6-3 to TRBJ2-5; 7 bases line up with TRBD2. Germline V gene data show CDR1 as MNHEY and CDR2 as SVGEGT. V shed 5 bases and J 2 bases; nucleotides not matched to a gene: 5. This CDR3 contains 14 residues. This chain's CDR3 is CASSRSSGQETQYF. Written as DNA, the CDR3 is TGTGCCAGCAGTCGATCTAGCGGACAAGAGACCCAGTACTTC.

This chain joins TRBV3-1 (or the pseudogene TRBV3-2) and TRBJ1-2; D is unclear. The ends were cut back, 5 bases at V and 4 bases at J, with 17 bases in the middle. Germline CDR1 LGHDT, CDR2 YNNKEL (reference sequence). CDR3 length: 15 residues. CDR3 DNA sequence: TGTGCCAGCAGCTCCCTTGGACTCGATCTCTATGGCTACACCTTC. Translating it yields CASSSLGLDLYGYTF.

This chain uses TRBV5-1 with TRBJ2-5; 7 bases match TRBD2. Germline V CDR1 and CDR2: SGHRS, YFSETQ. There are 15 residues in the CDR3. V was pared by 2 bases and J by 1 base, with 5 bases of the junction left unmatched. This chain's CDR3 is CASSFLGGSQETQYF. The CDR3 nucleotides are TGCGCCAGCAGCTTCCTGGGGGGGAGCCAAGAGACCCAGTACTTC. The whole variable domain, filled in from reference TRBV5-1 and TRBJ2-5, reads KAGVTQTPRYLIKTRGQQVTLSCSPISGHRSVSWYQQTPGQGLQFLFEYFSETQRNKGNFPGRFSGRQFSNSRSEMNVSTLELGDSALYLCASSFLGGSQETQYFGPGTRLLVL.

The V gene is TRBV28, the J gene TRBJ1-4; 7 bases map to TRBD1. V lost 6 bases and J lost 10; bases outside the gene matches: 11. Per the germline V gene, CDR1 is MDHEN and CDR2 is SYDVKM. The CDR3 consists of 14 residues. DNA for the CDR3: TGTGCCAGCAGCACCGGAGGGGGCCGGCGAAAACTGTTTTTT. Translation: CASSTGGGRRKLFF.

This rearrangement joins TRBV9 to TRBJ1-2; maybe TRBD1 (5 bases). The germline CDR1 and CDR2 sequences are SGDLS and YYNGEE. The CDR3 contains 13 residues. The V gene lost 0 bases and the J gene lost 5 bases, with 8 bases spanning the gap. The CDR3 DNA sequence: TGTGCCAGCAGCGTAGATGGACATTATGGCTACACCTTC. This sequence encodes CASSVDGHYGYTF.

This CDR3 reads CASSQTVSGVKLFF. The CDR3 DNA follows: TGTGCCAGCAGCCAAACAGTATCGGGCGTAAAACTGTTTTTT. V gene TRBV11-2 combines with J gene TRBJ1-4, with no clear D. From germline, CDR1 is SGHAT and CDR2 FQNNGV. Trimming took 5 bases from V and 10 from J, leaving 17 bases between them. This CDR3 region has 14 residues.

This chain joins TRBV12-3 or TRBV12-4 and TRBJ1-3; D remains ambiguous. V lost 8 bases to trimming and J lost 0 bases, with 8 bases between them. This CDR3 is 13 amino acids long. CDR3 DNA: TGTGCCAGCTGGCAGAACTCTGGAAACACCATATATTTT. Its protein is CASWQNSGNTIYF.

The rearrangement links TRBV3-1 (or the pseudogene TRBV3-2) to TRBJ1-1; 9 bases agree with TRBD1. After removal of 4 bases from V and 1 base from J, the junction contained 4 bases not matched to a gene. The CDR3 is 15 residues long. Germline V gives CDR1 LGHDT, CDR2 YNNKEL (reference sequence). CDR3 in amino acids: CASSRTGGWNTEAFF. The DNA for the CDR3 is TGTGCCAGCAGCCGCACAGGGGGCTGGAACACTGAAGCTTTCTTT.

V usage is TRBV6-5 and J usage is TRBJ1-5; 7 bases align to TRBD1. Trimming removed 3 bases from V and 5 bases from J; junction bases left unmatched: 4. The CDR3 contains 14 residues. Germline CDR1 and CDR2: MNHEY and SVGAGI. Here the CDR3 reads CASSYTGDYQPQHF. CDR3 nucleotides: TGTGCCAGCAGTTATACAGGGGACTATCAGCCCCAGCATTTT.

The chain has TRBV11-2 and TRBJ2-3; D remains unclear. Germline loops: CDR1 SGHAT, CDR2 FQNNGV. Trimming took 0 bases from V and 1 from J, leaving 5 bases between them. This CDR3 region has 14 residues. CDR3 sequence: CASSLEHRTDTQYF. The CDR3 DNA reads TGTGCCAGCAGCTTAGAGCACCGCACAGATACGCAGTATTTT.

This chain uses TRBV7-2 with TRBJ2-7, with D unclear. This CDR3 is 15 amino acids long. Trimming stripped 3 bases from V and 5 bases from J, with 17 bases between. Germline V gene lookup returns CDR1 SGHTA and CDR2 FQGNSA. CDR3 coding DNA: TGTGCCAGCAGCTTTGGTCGTGGCCCAGGCAACGAGCAGTACTTC. It translates to CASSFGRGPGNEQYF.

The gene calls are TRBV7-8 and TRBJ1-5; 7 nucleotides line up with TRBD1. The CDR3 spans 15 residues. Trimming removed 0 bases from V and 5 bases from J; junction bases left unmatched: 4. Per the germline V gene, CDR1 is SGHVS and CDR2 is FQNEAQ. CDR3 protein: CASSLAWDSYQPQHF. The DNA for the CDR3 is TGTGCCAGCAGCTTAGCGTGGGACAGTTATCAGCCCCAGCATTTT.

The CDR3 reads CASSKDTQCTNTGTEDYEQYF. For the CDR3, the DNA is TGTGCCAGCAGCAAAGACACACAATGTACCAATACCGGGACCGAGGATTACGAGCAGTACTTC. The chain joins TRBV21-1 to TRBJ2-7. TRBV21-1 is described as a pseudogene. This CDR3 is 21 amino acids long.